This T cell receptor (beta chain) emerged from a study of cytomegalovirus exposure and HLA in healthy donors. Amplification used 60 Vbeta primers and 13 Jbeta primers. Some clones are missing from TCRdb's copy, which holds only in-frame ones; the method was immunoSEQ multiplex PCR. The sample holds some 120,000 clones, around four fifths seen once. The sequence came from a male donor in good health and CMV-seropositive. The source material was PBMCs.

CDR3 in amino acids: CASSPGGTEIPDTQYF. In DNA, the CDR3 is TGTGCCAGCAGTCCGGGGGGGACAGAGATTCCGGATACGCAGTATTTT. The chain couples TRBV27 to TRBJ2-3, with a possible D match to TRBD2 (8 bases). The CDR3 covers 16 residues. The germline V gene has CDR1 MNHEY and CDR2 SMNVEV (reference sequence). V shed 5 bases and J shed 6 bases, with 21 bases lying between them.